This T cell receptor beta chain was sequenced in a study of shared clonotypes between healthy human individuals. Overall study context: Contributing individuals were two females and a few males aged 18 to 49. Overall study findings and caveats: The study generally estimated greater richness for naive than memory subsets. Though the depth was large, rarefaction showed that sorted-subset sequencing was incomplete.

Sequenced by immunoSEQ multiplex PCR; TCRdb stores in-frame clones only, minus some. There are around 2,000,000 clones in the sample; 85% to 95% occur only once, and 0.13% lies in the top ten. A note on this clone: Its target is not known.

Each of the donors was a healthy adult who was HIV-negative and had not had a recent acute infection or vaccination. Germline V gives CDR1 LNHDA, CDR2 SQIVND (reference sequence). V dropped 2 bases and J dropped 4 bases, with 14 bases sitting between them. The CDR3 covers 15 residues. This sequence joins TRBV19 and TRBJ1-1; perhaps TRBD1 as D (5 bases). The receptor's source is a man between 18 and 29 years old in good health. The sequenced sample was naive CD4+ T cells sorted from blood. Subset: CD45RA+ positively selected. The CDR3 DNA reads TGTGCCAGTAGTATAATGGCAGGGCCGAGCACTGAAGCTTTCTTT. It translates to CASSIMAGPSTEAFF.